A selection of T cell receptor beta chains follows, all from one sample in a study of radiotherapy plus CTLA-4 blockade in lung cancer. TCRdb's copy holds only in-frame clones and misses some; the assay was immunoSEQ multiplex PCR. The sample has tens of thousands of clones; less than 80% are singletons. The input for sequencing was peripheral blood, taken from a patient treated with radiotherapy plus ipilimumab. Source of these receptors: a human donor with non-small cell lung cancer that progressed on radiotherapy plus ipilimumab. Both conserved end residues are part of each CDR3. D genes are given only for firm matches. Clone sizes are given selectively: once, few, many, or a class where the clone is expanded.

j_call,d_call,clone_size,v_call,cdr3_nt,cdr3_aa
TRBJ2-7,-,-,TRBV13,TGTGCCAGCAGCTTAACTCCCTTCTACGAGCAGTACTTC,CASSLTPFYEQYF
TRBJ2-1,TRBD2,-,TRBV12-5,TGTGCTAGTGGTTTGGTCCTAGCGGGAGACTACAATGAGCAGTTCTTC,CASGLVLAGDYNEQFF
TRBJ1-5,-,-,TRBV28,TGTGCCAGCAGTTCGTCAATGGGGATAGGGAGACAGCCCCAGCATTTT,CASSSSMGIGRQPQHF
TRBJ2-3,-,-,TRBV5-6,TGTGCCAGCAGCTTACAGACCCTCACAGATACGCAGTATTTT,CASSLQTLTDTQYF
TRBJ1-2,TRBD1,-,TRBV28,TGTGCCAGCAGTCTACAGGGGGCAAATGGCTACACCTTC,CASSLQGANGYTF
TRBJ2-1,-,-,TRBV4-1,TGCGCCAGCAGCCAAGCAGGGGACAATGAGCAGTTCTTC,CASSQAGDNEQFF
TRBJ2-7,-,few,TRBV7-6,TGTGCCAGCAGCTTAGCGACAGGCTACGAGCAGTACTTC,CASSLATGYEQYF
TRBJ2-1,-,-,TRBV7-3,TGTGCCAGCAGCCCTCTTGGATGGGTCCGGGGGCAAGGGGGCAATGAGCAGTTCTTC,CASSPLGWVRGQGGNEQFF
TRBJ2-1,TRBD2,-,TRBV9,TGTGCCAGCAGCACCCAGCGGGAGGGCCAGAACAATGAGCAGTTCTTC,CASSTQREGQNNEQFF
TRBJ1-2,-,-,TRBV28,TGTGCCAGCTTCCGGATCAGCATTTCTACAGTGGGAGGCTACACCTTC,CASFRISISTVGGYTF
TRBJ2-1,TRBD2,few,TRBV18,TGTGCCAGCTCACCGGGACTAGCGGGGACCAATGAGCAGTTCTTC,CASSPGLAGTNEQFF
TRBJ1-4,-,-,TRBV29-1,TGCAGCGTTGTAGGGGTCGGTGAAAAACTGTTTTTT,CSVVGVGEKLFF
TRBJ2-2,TRBD1,-,TRBV7-3,TGTGCCAGCAGCTTGCGCCAGGGGGCCGGGGAGCTGTTTTTT,CASSLRQGAGELFF
TRBJ2-3,-,-,TRBV28,TGTGCCAGCAGTTTATTGCGTGGATTTAGCACAGATACGCAGTATTTT,CASSLLRGFSTDTQYF
TRBJ2-2,-,-,TRBV7-3,TGTGCCAGCAGCCTGGGAGTATCCACCGGGGAGCTGTTTTTT,CASSLGVSTGELFF
TRBJ1-3,-,-,TRBV9,TGTGCCAGCAGCGTAGACGGATGGTCTGGAAACACCATATATTTT,CASSVDGWSGNTIYF
TRBJ2-7,-,-,TRBV29-1,TGCAGCGTTGCGCAGTTCCACGAGCAGTACTTC,CSVAQFHEQYF
TRBJ1-1,-,-,TRBV30,TGTGCCTGGAGTTACGGATTCGGGACTGAAGCTTTCTTT,CAWSYGFGTEAFF
TRBJ1-4,-,-,TRBV6-1,TGTGCCAGCAGTGACCCTGGGGAAAAACTGTTTTTT,CASSDPGEKLFF
TRBJ1-1,-,-,TRBV28,TGTGCCAGCAGCCCCCAGAACACTGAAGCTTTCTTT,CASSPQNTEAFF
TRBJ2-1,-,-,TRBV2,TGTGCCAGCAGGGGCACTCTAGTAGTCGATGAGCAGTTCTTC,CASRGTLVVDEQFF
TRBJ2-7,-,-,TRBV27,TGTGCCAGCACCTCGGGACACGTGGCCTCCTACGAGCAGTACTTC,CASTSGHVASYEQYF
TRBJ2-7,-,-,TRBV29-1,TGCAGCGTCGCCGGGGCACAAGCCTCCTACGAGCAGTACTTC,CSVAGAQASYEQYF
TRBJ1-3,-,-,TRBV30,TGTGCCTGGATGGCTGGGCTCTCTGGAAACACCATATATTTT,CAWMAGLSGNTIYF
TRBJ1-4,-,-,TRBV14,TGTGCCAGCAGCCAAGCGCGGGGGGGCCGCTCTGGTGAAAAACTGTTTTTT,CASSQARGGRSGEKLFF
TRBJ1-4,-,-,TRBV18,TGTGCCAGCTCACCTCGGGCCTTAAGCGGGGATGAAAAACTGTTTTTT,CASSPRALSGDEKLFF
TRBJ2-7,-,-,TRBV6-1,TGTGCCAGCAGTGCGCTGGGGGGAGACTACGAGCAGTACTTC,CASSALGGDYEQYF
TRBJ2-7,TRBD2,-,TRBV7-6,TGTGCCAGCAGCCCCCCGGCCGGGGGGGCGAACTTATACGAGCAGTACTTC,CASSPPAGGANLYEQYF
TRBJ2-2,TRBD1,-,TRBV9,TGTGCCAGCAGCGGACGGACAGGGGCCACCGGGGAGCTGTTTTTT,CASSGRTGATGELFF
TRBJ2-5,-,-,TRBV9,TGTGCCAGCAGCGTAGGAACCTTGGGAGAGACCCAGTACTTC,CASSVGTLGETQYF
TRBJ2-4,TRBD2,once,TRBV2,TGTGCCAGCACTGATAGGACTAGCGGGAGGGCCAAAAACATTCAGTACTTC,CASTDRTSGRAKNIQYF
TRBJ1-2,-,-,TRBV6-1,TGTGCCAGCAGTGCGGCTCCGTCGGATTATGGCTACACCTTC,CASSAAPSDYGYTF
TRBJ2-7,-,-,TRBV6-1,TGTGCCAGCAGTTCAGGGGCGGGGGAGCAGTACTTC,CASSSGAGEQYF
TRBJ1-1,TRBD1,-,TRBV2,TGTGCCAGCAGTACCGGGACAGGGGGTTTCCAAGCTTTCTTT,CASSTGTGGFQAFF
TRBJ2-2,TRBD1,-,TRBV5-5,TGTGCCAGCAGCTTCGCTGACAGGGCGAACACCGGGGAGCTGTTTTTT,CASSFADRANTGELFF
TRBJ1-1,-,-,TRBV7-9,TGTGCCAGCATCCTTCTCACCTCGGGGGCGGGGGAAGCTTTCTTT,CASILLTSGAGEAFF
TRBJ1-2,TRBD1,once,TRBV6-5,TGTGCCAGCAGCCTATCTGACCCAGGGGGCGGTGGCTACACCTTC,CASSLSDPGGGGYTF